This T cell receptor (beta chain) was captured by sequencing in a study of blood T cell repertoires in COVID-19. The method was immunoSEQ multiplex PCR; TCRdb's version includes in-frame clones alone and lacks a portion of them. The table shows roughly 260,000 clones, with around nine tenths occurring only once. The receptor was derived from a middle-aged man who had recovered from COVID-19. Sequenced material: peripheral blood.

In DNA, the CDR3 is TGCGCCAGCTGGCACAGGGAGTTAAGAGGCGGGGGGGCCCCCACAGATACGCAGTATTTT. Amino acid sequence: CASWHRELRGGGAPTDTQYF. The chain carries TRBV5-1 and TRBJ2-3; 9 bases are shared with TRBD2. Germline values: CDR1 SGHRS, CDR2 YFSETQ. V shed 7 bases and J 2 bases; nucleotides not matched to a gene: 23. There are 20 residues in the CDR3.